The clone carrying this TCR beta chain was found many times. Using its own MiXCR run on the 5' RACE reads, TCRdb lists one record per CDR3 protein. The sample holds more than 45,000 distinct CDR3 sequences, over 9% seen once. This sample was taken from a study of neurological immune-mediated disorders. Trimming removed 5 bases from V and 2 bases from J, with 9 bases in between. The CDR3 runs 13 residues. Germline-derived CDR1 and CDR2 are SQVTM and ANQGSEA. Specimen: PBMCs. The clonotype comes from a woman in her 40s with HTLV-1-associated myelopathy (HAM/TSP). The gene calls are TRBV29-1 and TRBJ2-2, with D possibly TRBD1 on 5 matching bases. The CDR3 nucleotides read TGCAGCGTTAAAGGACAAAACACCGGGGAGCTGTTTTTT. Its protein product is CSVKGQNTGELFF.